The 28 T cell receptor beta chains below were found in one sample sequenced in a study of blood T cell repertoires in COVID-19. Repertoires were generated with immunoSEQ multiplex PCR, while TCRdb's copy carries only in-frame clones and drops some. The sample lists about 140,000 clones; around 83% were seen once. Sample: peripheral blood. The receptors come from a woman aged 80 or over with acute or convalescent COVID-19.

V is TRBV18 and J is TRBJ1-1, with D maybe TRBD1 (6 bases). Germline CDR1 reads KGHSH; CDR2 reads LQKENI. This CDR3 is built from 12 residues. Between the trimmed V and J ends, which lost 4 bases and 11 bases, there was a span of 14 bases. CDR3 residues: CASSQGHQGAFF. CDR3 sequence (DNA): TGTGCCAGCTCACAGGGACATCAAGGGGCTTTCTTT.

This sequence joins TRBV5-1 and TRBJ1-1; possible D gene TRBD1, 6 bases. Germline V gene data show CDR1 as SGHRS and CDR2 as YFSETQ. This CDR3 is built from 17 residues. V was clipped by 4 bases and J by 0 bases, with 19 bases between them. CDR3 nucleotides: TGCGCCAGCAGCCGATCCGAGGGGGTCTACTTGAACACTGAAGCTTTCTTT. As protein: CASSRSEGVYLNTEAFF.

J is TRBJ1-6 and V is TRBV5-1; 7 positions agree with TRBD1. Germline V gene sequence: CDR1 SGHRS, CDR2 YFSETQ. Trimming cost V 5 bases and J 7 bases; bases outside gene matches: 9. The CDR3 has 15 residues. This CDR3 is CASSERTGPNSPLHF. The DNA of the CDR3 is TGCGCCAGCAGTGAACGGACAGGACCAAATTCACCCCTCCACTTT.

DNA of the CDR3: TGTGCCAGCAGCTTCCACGACTTGACGGACACAGATACGCAGTATTTT. Protein sequence: CASSFHDLTDTDTQYF. The chain employs TRBV28 and TRBJ2-3; D gene ambiguous. V lost 6 bases to trimming and J lost 2 bases, with 18 bases between them. The V gene's germline CDR1 is MDHEN and CDR2 SYDVKM. The CDR3 runs 16 residues.

In this sample, this clone turned up a few times. The chain couples TRBV7-8 to TRBJ1-2, with D tentatively TRBD1 (6 bases). The V end was cut by 5 bases, the J end by 2 bases, with 21 bases between. Germline values: CDR1 SGHVS, CDR2 FQNEAQ. The CDR3 is made up of 17 amino acids. This CDR3 reads CASSPSWTEITNYGYTF. The CDR3 bases are TGTGCCAGCAGCCCCTCTTGGACAGAAATAACCAACTATGGCTACACCTTC.

The chain links TRBV30 to TRBJ1-3; 7 bases line up with TRBD1. Germline trimming cut 1 base from V and 5 bases from J; bases unmatched to any gene: 14. Germline CDR1 GTSNPN, CDR2 SVGIG (reference sequence). The CDR3 totals 17 residues. The CDR3 protein is CAWSATITGAGRNTIYF. The DNA for the CDR3 is TGTGCCTGGAGTGCCACGATCACAGGGGCCGGCCGAAACACCATATATTTT.

DNA of the CDR3: TGTGCCACCAGCAGCAGGAGGGGGCTGAAGACCCAGTACTTC. Protein product: CATSSRRGLKTQYF. This chain uses TRBV15 with TRBJ2-5; a weak D match, TRBD1 (7 bases). The CDR3 is 14 residues long. Trimming stripped 3 bases from V and 6 bases from J, with 14 bases between. Germline CDR1 reads LNHNV; CDR2 reads YYDKDF (reference sequence). Combining the CDR3 with reference TRBV15 and TRBJ2-5 gives the whole variable domain DAMVIQNPRYQVTQFGKPVTLSCSQTLNHNVMYWYQQKSSQAPKLLFHYYDKDFNNEADTPDNFQSRRPNTSFCFLDIRSPGLGDTAMYLCATSSRRGLKTQYFGPGTRLLVL.

The V call is TRBV7-3, the J call TRBJ2-5; TRBD2 aligns across 8 bases. The CDR3 runs 14 residues. Germline CDR1 reads SGHTA; CDR2 reads FQGTGA. Unmatched junction bases numbered 5, after V lost 3 bases and J lost 5 bases. CDR3 sequence: CASSFGGAVETQYF. The CDR3 region has the DNA TGTGCCAGCAGCTTCGGGGGGGCCGTTGAGACCCAGTACTTC.

The chain combines TRBV28 with TRBJ2-6; D is ambiguous. This CDR3 region has 13 residues. The V gene lost 6 bases and the J gene lost 1 base, with 4 bases spanning the gap. Germline assignment: CDR1 MDHEN and CDR2 SYDVKM. This chain's CDR3 is CASSNSGANVLTF. The CDR3 region has the DNA TGTGCCAGCAGCAATTCTGGGGCCAACGTCCTGACTTTC.

This clone showed up just once. The V gene is TRBV10-2, the J gene TRBJ1-3; no firm D call. The CDR3 has 15 residues. V gave up 6 bases and J gave up 4 bases, with 16 bases separating them. Germline loops: CDR1 WSHSY, CDR2 SAAADI. CDR3 protein: CASSDTRRRGNTIYF. CDR3 DNA sequence: TGCGCCAGCAGCGACACCAGGAGGCGCGGAAACACCATATATTTT.

V gene TRBV3-1 (or the pseudogene TRBV3-2) combines with J gene TRBJ2-1; 11 nucleotides match TRBD1. The CDR3 consists of 15 residues. Trimming removed 4 bases from V and 7 bases from J; junction bases left unmatched: 6. CDR1 and CDR2 (germline): LGHDT, YNNKEL (reference sequence). In DNA form, the CDR3 reads TGTGCCAGCAGCCGCGGGACAGGGGGAGTAAATGAGCAGTTCTTC. This codes for CASSRGTGGVNEQFF.

This chain uses TRBV9 with TRBJ2-3; TRBD2 might be the D (5 bases). This CDR3 spans 14 amino acids. Germline CDR1 reads SGDLS; CDR2 reads YYNGEE. Trimming shortened V by 1 base and J by 5 bases, and 11 bases separated the two germline ends. The CDR3 sequence is CASSVTRAGDTQYF. Here the CDR3 DNA reads TGTGCCAGCAGCGTAACGCGGGCCGGAGATACGCAGTATTTT.

The V and J genes are TRBV5-4 and TRBJ2-7; TRBD2 matches 10 bases. V shed 0 bases and J 1 base; nucleotides not matched to a gene: 4. The CDR3 runs 16 residues. The germline CDR1 and CDR2 sequences are SGHNT and YYREEE (reference sequence). The CDR3 here is CASSLGSSGGSYEQYF. CDR3 bases: TGTGCCAGCAGCTTGGGGTCTAGCGGGGGATCCTACGAGCAGTACTTC. Combining the CDR3 with reference TRBV5-4 and TRBJ2-7 gives the whole variable domain ETGVTQSPTHLIKTRGQQVTLRCSSQSGHNTVSWYQQALGQGPQFIFQYYREEENGRGNFPPRFSGLQFPNYSSELNVNALELDDSALYLCASSLGSSGGSYEQYFGPGTRLTVT.

The chain is built from TRBV29-1 and TRBJ2-7; 8 bases line up with TRBD1. This CDR3 is built from 13 residues. After removal of 6 bases from V and 3 bases from J, the junction contained 7 bases not matched to a gene. Germline V gene data show CDR1 as SQVTM and CDR2 as ANQGSEA. CDR3 DNA: TGCAGCGTAGGACAGGGTGGAATCTACGAGCAGTACTTC. Translation gives CSVGQGGIYEQYF.

The table lists this clone with a count of one. The CDR3 nucleotides read TGTGCCAGCAGCTTAGCGGGGGCCCTCACAGATACGCAGTATTTT. Residues: CASSLAGALTDTQYF. The genes are TRBV11-1 and TRBJ2-3; maybe TRBD1 (6 bases). Germline V gene sequence: CDR1 SGHAT, CDR2 FQDESV (reference sequence). This CDR3 spans 15 amino acids. Trimming removed 0 bases at V and 2 bases at J, with 9 bases between. Full variable domain (outside the CDR3, taken from reference TRBV11-1 and TRBJ2-3): EAEVAQSPRYKITEKSQAVAFWCDPISGHATLYWYRQILGQGPELLVQFQDESVVDDSQLPKDRFSAERLKGVDSTLKIQPAELGDSAMYLCASSLAGALTDTQYFGPGTRLTVL.

This clone was observed a few times. The chain is built from TRBV2 and TRBJ1-2; a possible D gene is TRBD1 (5 bases). Trimming pared 6 bases from V and 3 bases from J, leaving 14 bases between. Germline CDR1 is SNHLY and CDR2 is FYNNEI. CDR3 length: 14 amino acids. CDR3 sequence reads: CASSPMDTDYGYTF. In nucleotides, the CDR3 is TGTGCCAGCAGCCCCATGGACACCGACTATGGCTACACCTTC.

The table lists this clone with a count of one. The chain joins TRBV5-4 to TRBJ1-2; D is ambiguous. The V end lost 0 bases, the J end lost 2 bases, and 5 bases lay between the germline ends. CDR3 length equals 13 residues. Germline V gene lookup returns CDR1 SGHNT and CDR2 YYREEE (reference sequence). Here the CDR3 DNA reads TGTGCCAGCAGCTTGGACCAGAACTATGGCTACACCTTC. Its translation is CASSLDQNYGYTF.

The J gene is TRBJ2-7, the V gene TRBV28, with 9 bases fitting TRBD2. Per germline, CDR1 MDHEN and CDR2 SYDVKM. The CDR3 contains 14 residues. J was trimmed by 0 bases and V by 6 bases; bases with no gene match: 3. The CDR3 protein is CASRRLADSYEQYF. The CDR3 bases are TGTGCCAGCAGAAGACTAGCGGACTCCTACGAGCAGTACTTC.

This chain connects TRBV4-1 to TRBJ2-2, with TRBD2 matching 8 bases. The CDR3 totals 14 residues. The V segment lost 4 bases and the J segment 8 bases; nucleotides outside the gene matches: 6. Germline V gives CDR1 MGHRA, CDR2 YSYEKL. CDR3 amino acids: CASSPDIAGGELFF. DNA of the CDR3: TGCGCCAGCAGCCCAGATATAGCGGGAGGGGAGCTGTTTTTT.

The chain recombines TRBV11-1 with TRBJ2-1; 7 bases fit TRBD1. Per the germline V gene, CDR1 is SGHAT and CDR2 is FQDESV (reference sequence). J was trimmed by 0 bases and V by 5 bases; bases with no gene match: 7. The CDR3 is 16 residues long. The CDR3 nucleotides are TGTGCCAGCAGCCCCCCGACAGGGAGCTCCTACAATGAGCAGTTCTTC. Protein product: CASSPPTGSSYNEQFF.

The sample holds one count of this clone. The sample carries other DNA sequences with the same CDR3. The V call is TRBV18, the J call TRBJ2-3, with D tentatively TRBD1 (6 bases). Germline-derived CDR1 and CDR2 are KGHSH and LQKENI. The CDR3 has 15 residues. Trimming took 3 bases from V and 3 from J, leaving 13 bases between them. Here the CDR3 DNA reads TGTGCCAGCTCACCGCTCCAGGGGCGAACAGATACGCAGTATTTT. Translation: CASSPLQGRTDTQYF.

V usage is TRBV27 and J usage is TRBJ2-7; 8 bases fit TRBD2. The CDR3 consists of 16 residues. The germline gives CDR1 MNHEY, CDR2 SMNVEV (reference sequence). Trimming at V came to 6 bases and at J to 6 bases, leaving 16 bases not matched to a gene. As DNA, the CDR3 is TGTGCCAGCAGCCTCTCCCCCCGACTAGCGATAGGCGAGCAGTACTTC. Residues: CASSLSPRLAIGEQYF.

This chain joins TRBV29-1 and TRBJ1-2; D might be TRBD1 (5 bases). Trimming pared 8 bases from V and 0 bases from J, leaving 10 bases between. From germline, CDR1 is SQVTM and CDR2 ANQGSEA. The CDR3 extends over 12 amino acids. The CDR3 DNA sequence: TGCAGCCTCCGGGGGGCTAACTATGGCTACACCTTC. This encodes CSLRGANYGYTF.

This chain links TRBV27 with TRBJ2-5; tentatively, D is TRBD2 (7 bases). The CDR3 is 14 amino acids. The germline V and J ends were trimmed by 3 bases and 10 bases, with 18 bases remaining between them. The germline CDR1 and CDR2 sequences are MNHEY and SMNVEV (reference sequence). CDR3 in DNA: TGTGCCAGCAGTTTGAGGGGGGGGGCGGCGGGCCAGTACTTC. Translated, it gives CASSLRGGAAGQYF.

This clone was seen only once. One end of the junction fails to match germline, which may point to a read error. This sample also contains other DNA sequences that code for the same CDR3. CDR3 loop: CASSGEGTDTQYF. CDR3 in DNA: TGTGCCAGCAGTGGTGAGGGAACAGATACACAGTATTTT. V usage is TRBV2 and J usage is TRBJ2-3; possible D gene TRBD2, 5 bases. The CDR3 loop spans 13 amino acids. Germline loops: CDR1 SNHLY, CDR2 FYNNEI. The whole variable domain, filled in from reference TRBV2 and TRBJ2-3, reads EPEVTQTPSHQVTQMGQEVILRCVPISNHLYFYWYRQILGQKVEFLVSFYNNEISEKSEIFDDQFSVERPDGSNFTLKIRSTKLEDSAMYFCASSGEGTDTQYFGPGTRLTVL.

This clone was counted a single time. V gene TRBV5-1 combines with J gene TRBJ1-4; maybe TRBD1 (5 bases). The ends were cut back, 0 bases at V and 0 bases at J, with 9 bases in the middle. CDR1 and CDR2 (germline): SGHRS, YFSETQ. This CDR3 is built from 16 residues. The CDR3, as DNA: TGCGCCAGCAGCTTGGCCGGGGGTGCAACTAATGAAAAACTGTTTTTT. Residues: CASSLAGGATNEKLFF. Looking up the rest from reference TRBV5-1 and TRBJ1-4 gives the full variable domain: KAGVTQTPRYLIKTRGQQVTLSCSPISGHRSVSWYQQTPGQGLQFLFEYFSETQRNKGNFPGRFSGRQFSNSRSEMNVSTLELGDSALYLCASSLAGGATNEKLFFGSGTQLSVL.

This clone has more than one count but fewer than ten. The chain has TRBV10-1 and TRBJ2-7; tentative D call: TRBD1 (7 bases). Germline CDR1 reads WNHNN; CDR2 reads SYGVQD (reference sequence). This CDR3 is built from 14 residues. V gave up 8 bases and J gave up 4 bases, with 18 bases separating them. DNA for the CDR3: TGCGCCAGCCCCAGGGGGGACGGAAGATACGAGCAGTACTTC. Its translation is CASPRGDGRYEQYF.

The rearrangement links TRBV27 to TRBJ2-1, with D possibly TRBD2 on 5 matching bases. V was cut by 6 bases and J by 2 bases, with 11 bases left in between. The CDR3 is 14 amino acids. The germline CDR1 and CDR2 sequences are MNHEY and SMNVEV (reference sequence). The CDR3 DNA follows: TGTGCCAGCAGAACTAGAGCCACCTACAATGAGCAGTTCTTC. It yields the protein CASRTRATYNEQFF.